What follows are 23 T cell receptor beta chains derived from one specimen sequenced in a study of T cells after yellow fever vaccination. TCRdb used MiXCR to reprocess the 5' RACE reads, holding one entry per CDR3 protein. The table includes about 50,000 distinct CDR3 sequences, approximately 7% detected once. The specimen comprised CD8+ T cells sorted from PBMCs, sampled roughly 14 days after the first yellow fever vaccination. The source of these receptors is a man between 18 and 29 years old who received the YFV17D yellow fever vaccine.

This clonotype was seen more than once but under ten times. The chain carries TRBV6-1 and TRBJ2-7, with D uncertain. The CDR3 sequence is 14 residues long. Looked up from germline, CDR1 is MNHNS and CDR2 is SASEGT. V was trimmed by 1 base and J by 4 bases, leaving 11 bases between them. Written as DNA, the CDR3 is TGTGCCAGCAGTGAAGAACAGACCGATTACGAGCAGTACTTC. Translating it yields CASSEEQTDYEQYF.

At least ten counts were recorded for this clonotype. The chain is built from TRBV11-2 and TRBJ2-2; D possibly matches TRBD1 or TRBD2 (5 bases each). Trimming left V 6 bases short and J 4 bases short, with 12 bases between. There are 14 residues in the CDR3. The V gene's germline CDR1 is SGHAT and CDR2 FQNNGV. In nucleotides, the CDR3 is TGTGCCAGCAGGACTGGGGCGGGCACCGGGGAGCTGTTTTTT. It specifies CASRTGAGTGELFF. Looking up the rest from reference TRBV11-2 and TRBJ2-2 gives the full variable domain: EAGVAQSPRYKIIEKRQSVAFWCNPISGHATLYWYQQILGQGPKLLIQFQNNGVVDDSQLPKDRFSAERLKGVDSTLKIQPAKLEDSAVYLCASRTGAGTGELFFGEGSRLTVL.

This clonotype was seen at least ten times. This chain connects TRBV12-3 or TRBV12-4 to TRBJ2-1, with 8 bases identical to TRBD1. With 6 bases clipped from V and 10 bases from J, the junction kept 5 bases outside the gene matches. The CDR3 runs 12 residues. Written as DNA, the CDR3 is TGTGCCAGCAGAGCAGGGGGCGGAGAGCAGTTCTTC. It is translated as CASRAGGGEQFF.

The chain carries TRBV9 and TRBJ2-5, with a tentative D call TRBD1 (5 bases). The germline V gene has CDR1 SGDLS and CDR2 YYNGEE. V shed 4 bases and J shed 5 bases, with 15 bases lying between them. This CDR3 region has 14 residues. The CDR3 sequence: CASSPDSAWETQYF. The CDR3 nucleotides are TGTGCCAGCAGCCCCGACAGTGCCTGGGAGACCCAGTACTTC.

Many counts were recorded for this clonotype. The chain carries TRBV12-3 or TRBV12-4 and TRBJ1-6, with 7 nucleotides matching TRBD1. The CDR3 length is 15 residues. V was pared by 6 bases and J by 6 bases, with 8 bases of the junction left unmatched. CDR3 protein: CASSHNRGANSPLHF. Here the CDR3 DNA reads TGTGCCAGCAGCCACAACAGGGGTGCTAATTCACCCCTCCACTTT.

In its sample, this clonotype was seen many times. This chain uses TRBV12-3 or TRBV12-4 with TRBJ2-5, with TRBD2 matching over 8 bases. V was clipped by 5 bases and J by 4 bases; unmatched bases: 12. The CDR3 runs 16 residues. CDR3 nucleotides: TGTGCCAGCAGTGCTTCGGGGCGGGGGGCCGGAGAGACCCAGTACTTC. Residues: CASSASGRGAGETQYF.

The table lists this clonotype with many counts. V and J are TRBV2 and TRBJ2-2; D is perhaps TRBD2 (6 bases). CDR1 and CDR2 from the germline V gene are SNHLY and FYNNEI. The V end lost 6 bases, the J end lost 5 bases, and 13 bases lay between the germline ends. The CDR3 is made up of 14 amino acids. CDR3 sequence reads: CASSPNGGTGELFF. The CDR3 DNA reads as TGTGCCAGCAGCCCTAATGGGGGGACCGGGGAGCTGTTTTTT.

This clonotype was counted many times. The V call is TRBV14, the J call TRBJ2-2, with unresolved D. V dropped 0 bases and J dropped 7 bases, with 6 bases sitting between them. This CDR3 contains 13 residues. CDR1 is SGHDN, CDR2 FVKESK, per germline. In DNA form, the CDR3 reads TGTGCCAGCAGCCAAGATCATGGCGGGGAGCTGTTTTTT. It specifies CASSQDHGGELFF.

There are many counts of this clonotype. V usage is TRBV4-1 and J usage is TRBJ2-2; perhaps TRBD1 as D (6 bases). The CDR3 has 15 residues. Trimming stripped 4 bases from V and 8 bases from J, with 17 bases between. The germline V gene encodes CDR1 MGHRA and CDR2 YSYEKL. The chain's CDR3 is CASSPGQGLGGELFF. Written as DNA, the CDR3 is TGCGCCAGCAGCCCGGGACAAGGCCTAGGGGGGGAGCTGTTTTTT.

Concerning this clonotype: A read error is possible here, since a much larger clone lies one base away. The chain links TRBV7-2 to TRBJ2-1; 9 nucleotides match TRBD2. The CDR3 spans 15 residues. The germline V gene has CDR1 SGHTA and CDR2 FQGNSA. This CDR3 reads CPSSFSGGAGNEQFF. The CDR3 DNA reads TGTCCCAGCAGCTTTAGCGGGGGAGCAGGCAATGAGCAGTTCTTC.

This clonotype was detected ten times or more. V gene TRBV6-2 or TRBV6-3 combines with J gene TRBJ2-1; possible D gene TRBD2, 6 bases. The V gene lost 2 bases and the J gene lost 8 bases, with 19 bases spanning the gap. CDR1 and CDR2 from the germline V gene are MNHEY and SVGEGT. CDR3 length: 16 amino acids. The CDR3 loop is CASSYTRGAGLDEQFF. The CDR3 DNA reads TGTGCCAGCAGTTACACCCGCGGGGCCGGATTGGATGAGCAGTTCTTC.

This clonotype was counted many times. V gene TRBV20-1 combines with J gene TRBJ2-7; D might be TRBD1 (5 bases). Trimming took 5 bases from V and 2 from J, leaving 16 bases between them. From germline, CDR1 is DFQATT and CDR2 SNEGSKA (reference sequence). The CDR3 consists of 14 residues. The CDR3 DNA reads as TGCAGTGCTGGGGCAGGGCAGGTGGCCTACGAGCAGTACTTC. Translating gives CSAGAGQVAYEQYF.

This clonotype was observed at least ten times. The chain couples TRBV29-1 to TRBJ1-1; 7 bases agree with TRBD1. The J segment lost 5 bases and the V segment lost 6 bases, leaving 9 bases of the junction unmatched. Germline CDR1 and CDR2: SQVTM and ANQGSEA. CDR3 size: 13 residues. The CDR3 spells CSVSQGGWTEAFF. The DNA for the CDR3 is TGCAGCGTCTCCCAGGGGGGTTGGACTGAAGCTTTCTTT.

This clonotype was recorded at least ten times. V usage is TRBV4-1 and J usage is TRBJ1-1; no reliable D call. The germline gives CDR1 MGHRA, CDR2 YSYEKL. Between the trimmed V and J ends, which lost 8 bases and 2 bases, there was a span of 15 bases. This CDR3 is 14 amino acids long. The chain's CDR3 is CASRPPGGNTEAFF. The CDR3 DNA follows: TGCGCCAGCCGACCCCCGGGAGGAAACACTGAAGCTTTCTTT.

The count of this clonotype is one. This may come from a read error, since a much larger clone is one base off. The J gene is TRBJ2-3, the V gene TRBV11-2; 9 bases are a match to TRBD2. There are 16 residues in the CDR3. J lost 4 bases, V lost 1 base, and 6 bases had no gene match. From germline, CDR1 is SGHAT and CDR2 FQNNGV. Written as DNA, the CDR3 is TGTGCCAGCAGCTTAGGCAGCGGGGGGTGGGCAGATACGCAGTATTTT. Translated: CASSLGSGGWADTQYF. Full variable domain (rest looked up from reference TRBV11-2 and TRBJ2-3): EAGVAQSPRYKIIEKRQSVAFWCNPISGHATLYWYQQILGQGPKLLIQFQNNGVVDDSQLPKDRFSAERLKGVDSTLKIQPAKLEDSAVYLCASSLGSGGWADTQYFGPGTRLTVL.

This clonotype was observed at least ten times. The chain combines TRBV6-5 with TRBJ2-1; D ambiguous. Trimming shortened V by 10 bases and J by 9 bases, and 16 bases separated the two germline ends. CDR1 and CDR2 (germline): MNHEY, SVGAGI. The CDR3 contains 12 residues. CDR3 amino acids: CATAPLGGEQFF. As DNA, the CDR3 is TGTGCCACCGCCCCCCTGGGTGGTGAGCAGTTCTTC.

This clonotype appeared many times. The J gene is TRBJ2-7, the V gene TRBV6-1; possibly TRBD1 or TRBD2 for D (5 bases each). In germline, CDR1 is MNHNS, CDR2 SASEGT. V was shortened by 7 bases and J by 0 bases, with 10 bases between the two germline ends. CDR3 length equals 13 residues. The chain's CDR3 is CASTGAASYEQYF. In nucleotides, the CDR3 is TGTGCCAGCACCGGGGCGGCCTCCTACGAGCAGTACTTC.

This clonotype was counted ten times or more. The genes are TRBV19 and TRBJ2-3; 9 positions match TRBD1. V was clipped by 6 bases and J by 6 bases; unmatched bases: 7. Germline V lookup: CDR1 LNHDA, CDR2 SQIVND (reference sequence). The CDR3 sequence is 14 residues long. CDR3 DNA: TGTGCCAGTAGGGAACAGGGGGCCTTGGATACGCAGTATTTT. As protein: CASREQGALDTQYF. Full variable domain (missing parts from reference TRBV19 and TRBJ2-3): DGGITQSPKYLFRKEGQNVTLSCEQNLNHDAMYWYRQDPGQGLRLIYYSQIVNDFQKGDIAEGYSVSREKKESFPLTVTSAQKNPTAFYLCASREQGALDTQYFGPGTRLTVL.

This clonotype came up many times. The chain links TRBV3-1 to TRBJ2-1; possible D gene TRBD2, 6 bases. Germline loops: CDR1 LGHDT, CDR2 YNNKEL (reference sequence). V was trimmed by 4 bases and J by 0 bases, leaving 19 bases between them. This CDR3 is built from 18 residues. DNA of the CDR3: TGTGCCAGCAGCCTCAAATTGGGACTCCAAAACTCCTACAATGAGCAGTTCTTC. This gives the protein CASSLKLGLQNSYNEQFF.

The sample holds many counts of this clonotype. CDR3 bases: TGCAGTGCTATACGGACAGGGGAGGGAGAGCAGTACTTC. This sequence encodes CSAIRTGEGEQYF. The gene calls are TRBV20-1 and TRBJ2-7; TRBD1 matches 9 bases. The CDR3 contains 13 residues. V was clipped by 4 bases and J by 7 bases; unmatched bases: 8. Per germline, CDR1 DFQATT and CDR2 SNEGSKA (reference sequence).

V is TRBV5-6 and J is TRBJ2-7; 7 bases line up with TRBD1. After removal of 4 bases from V and 3 bases from J, the junction contained 7 bases not matched to a gene. CDR3 length: 14 residues. Looked up from germline, CDR1 is SGHDT and CDR2 is YYEEEE. CDR3 sequence reads: CASSPGTVCYEQYF. For the CDR3, the DNA is TGTGCCAGCAGCCCCGGGACAGTCTGCTACGAGCAGTACTTC. The complete variable domain, with remaining parts taken from reference TRBV5-6 and TRBJ2-7, reads DAGVTQSPTHLIKTRGQQVTLRCSPKSGHDTVSWYQQALGQGPQFIFQYYEEEERQRGNFPDRFSGHQFPNYSSELNVNALLLGDSALYLCASSPGTVCYEQYFGPGTRLTVT.

In the case of this clonotype: A much larger clonotype is one base distant, so this may be a read error. V and J are TRBV6-1 and TRBJ2-1; TRBD2 matches at 7 bases. This CDR3 comprises 17 residues. The ends lost 7 bases at V and 10 bases at J; junction bases unmatched: 22. In germline, CDR1 is MNHNS, CDR2 SASEGT. CDR3 region: CASNPPAGVPVEWEQFF. In DNA, the CDR3 is TGTGCCAGCAATCCCCCTGCGGGGGTGCCGGTGGAATGGGAGCAGTTCTTC.

In its sample, this clonotype was seen many times. The chain recombines TRBV6-5 with TRBJ2-3, with TRBD2 identical over 10 bases. CDR1 is MNHEY, CDR2 SVGAGI, per germline. The junction had 11 bases not matched to a gene; V was cut back by 0 bases and J by 2 bases. The CDR3 extends over 19 amino acids. CDR3 residues: CASSYSIDLSGGTTDTQYF. In DNA, the CDR3 is TGTGCCAGCAGTTACTCGATCGACCTTAGCGGGGGGACCACAGATACGCAGTATTTT.